Each of the 7 T cell receptor beta chains below was sequenced from the same sample in a study of cytomegalovirus exposure and HLA in healthy donors. The study ran its PCR with 60 Vbeta and 13 Jbeta primers. Libraries were prepared by immunoSEQ multiplex PCR; TCRdb keeps only in-frame clonotypes and omits some of them. The table lists about 150,000 clones, 76% of them singletons. Material for sequencing was PBMCs. The receptors come from a woman aged 40 to 50 in good health and CMV-seronegative.

V and J are TRBV6-5 and TRBJ1-2; possible D gene TRBD1, 5 bases. Germline V gives CDR1 MNHEY, CDR2 SVGAGI. CDR3 length equals 15 residues. V was clipped by 5 bases and J by 4 bases, with 17 bases between them. CDR3 sequence (DNA): TGTGCCAGCAGTCGATTACTACAGGCTACCTATGGCTACACCTTC. The encoded protein is CASSRLLQATYGYTF.

The chain carries TRBV11-2 and TRBJ2-2; 8 positions match TRBD1. The CDR3 is 17 residues long. Germline V gene lookup returns CDR1 SGHAT and CDR2 FQNNGV. The junction had 5 bases not matched to a gene; V was cut back by 2 bases and J by 0 bases. The CDR3 spells CASSLSGRGPNTGELFF. The CDR3 DNA sequence: TGTGCCAGCAGCTTATCTGGCAGGGGGCCGAACACCGGGGAGCTGTTTTTT.

The J gene is TRBJ2-7, the V gene TRBV21-1; TRBD2 is taken as the D call from the table, unchecked against the DNA. TRBV21-1 is marked as a pseudogene. This CDR3 is built from 15 residues. The CDR3 nucleotides read TGTGCCAGCAGCACGGAGGTCCCCCACTCCTACGAGCAGTACTTC. This translates into CASSTEVPHSYEQYF.

The chain couples TRBV11-3 to TRBJ2-7; maybe TRBD1 (6 bases). The CDR3 is 13 amino acids. Germline V CDR1 and CDR2: SGHNT, YENEEA. Deletions cut 2 bases from V and 6 bases from J, with 11 bases between. Here the CDR3 DNA reads TGTGCCAGCAGCTTAAAAAGGGGGACCGAGCAGTACTTC. Residues: CASSLKRGTEQYF. The full variable domain, in which reference TRBV11-3 and TRBJ2-7 provide the parts outside the CDR3, is EAGVVQSPRYKIIEKKQPVAFWCNPISGHNTLYWYLQNLGQGPELLIRYENEEAVDDSQLPKDRFSAERLKGVDSTLKIQPAELGDSAVYLCASSLKRGTEQYFGPGTRLTVT.

This sequence joins TRBV21-1 and TRBJ2-1; the tabulated D call, TRBD2, remains unverified against the DNA. TRBV21-1 is annotated as a pseudogene. The CDR3 has 17 amino acids. CDR3 protein: CASSRGGGGRTYNEQFF. In DNA, the CDR3 is TGTGCCAGCAGCCGAGGGGGGGGAGGGCGAACCTACAATGAGCAGTTCTTC.

As concerns this clone: Germline is not matched at one junction end, which may reflect a read error. J is TRBJ2-1 and V is TRBV7-9; 8 positions match TRBD2. The CDR3 sequence is 16 residues long. The germline CDR1 and CDR2 sequences are SEHNR and FQNEAQ (reference sequence). The CDR3: CSSSLGSGILNNEQFF. For the CDR3, the DNA is TGTTCCAGCAGCTTAGGTAGCGGGATCTTGAACAATGAGCAGTTCTTC.

In this sample, this clone turned up a few times. Other nucleotide sequences in the sample specify the same CDR3. The J gene is TRBJ2-3, the V gene TRBV5-1; 9 nucleotides align to TRBD2. The germline CDR1 and CDR2 sequences are SGHRS and YFSETQ. The CDR3 is 15 residues long. V was clipped by 0 bases and J by 1 base; unmatched bases: 0. CDR3 in DNA: TGCGCCAGCAGCTTGGGACTAGCGGGCACAGATACGCAGTATTTT. Protein product: CASSLGLAGTDTQYF.